This paragraph covers one T cell receptor (beta chain) sequence. Its specificity is unknown. The data belong to a study of OX40 agonist ivuxolimab in advanced cancers. Broader study findings: Low normalized T-cell clonal expansion also characterized some of the nonresponders. Blood T cells, both CD4+ and CD8+, expanded clonally by week 6 at 0.1 to 3.0 mg/kg. The antigens recognized by the expanded peripheral T cells, that is their antigen specificity, were not determined.

The CDR3 runs 14 residues. Germline V CDR1 and CDR2: SGHNT, YENEEA. V shed 1 base and J 5 bases; nucleotides not matched to a gene: 3. Profiled with immunoSEQ multiplex PCR; TCRdb holds only in-frame clones, not every one. The sample contains some 70,000 clones, approximately 90% of which appear only once. The rearrangement uses TRBV11-3 and TRBJ2-7; 9 bases are shared with TRBD1. This TCR derives from an adult with an advanced solid tumor such as melanoma, head and neck, liver or kidney cancer. The specimen was CD4+ or CD8+ T cells sorted from blood, collected in a trial of the OX40 agonist ivuxolimab. CDR3 region: CASSLGDRVDEQYF. Written as DNA, the CDR3 is TGTGCCAGCAGCTTAGGGGACAGGGTCGACGAGCAGTACTTC.